Below, 26 T cell receptor beta chains from the same sample are listed, as sequenced in a study of T cell responses to AZD1222 COVID-19 vaccine. Sequencing was performed with immunoSEQ multiplex PCR; in TCRdb, only in-frame clones are kept and a portion is missing. The sample records 90,000 to 120,000 clones, approximately 90% being singletons. The sequencing used peripheral blood, collected 28 days after the second AZD1222 dose. The receptors derive from an adult who received the AZD1222 COVID-19 vaccine.

The chain couples TRBV29-1 to TRBJ2-7; tentative D call: TRBD2 (6 bases). In germline, CDR1 is SQVTM, CDR2 ANQGSEA. V was clipped by 3 bases and J by 7 bases, with 16 bases between them. The CDR3 runs 13 residues. Here the CDR3 DNA reads TGCAGCGTTGAGATGGGGGACCGGGGGGAGCAGTACTTC. It specifies CSVEMGDRGEQYF.

The CDR3 coding sequence is TGTGCCAGCAGTGGTTATTATAGCAATCAGCCCCAGCATTTT. Translated, it gives CASSGYYSNQPQHF. The chain couples TRBV2 to TRBJ1-5; D remains unclear. The V end lost 4 bases, the J end lost 0 bases, and 7 bases lay between the germline ends. Germline V gene sequence: CDR1 SNHLY, CDR2 FYNNEI. The CDR3 sequence is 14 residues long.

V and J are TRBV19 and TRBJ1-1, with D possibly TRBD1 on 6 matching bases. In germline, CDR1 is LNHDA, CDR2 SQIVND (reference sequence). Trimming stripped 6 bases from V and 5 bases from J, with 19 bases between. The CDR3 extends over 15 amino acids. CDR3 nucleotide sequence: TGTGCCAGTAGCCTGTCGAAGGGGGGAAGAACTGAAGCTTTCTTT. Its protein is CASSLSKGGRTEAFF.

The chain combines TRBV6-5 with TRBJ2-7; maybe TRBD1 (5 bases). V lost 6 bases and J lost 3, with 12 bases in between. The CDR3 extends over 13 amino acids. The germline gives CDR1 MNHEY, CDR2 SVGAGI. CDR3 DNA sequence: TGTGCCAGCAGCCTGACAGAGAACTACGAGCAGTACTTC. Residues: CASSLTENYEQYF.

The chain uses TRBV7-9 and TRBJ2-7, with D tentatively TRBD1 (6 bases). The CDR3 has 14 amino acids. The V end lost 4 bases, the J end lost 2 bases, and 12 bases lay between the germline ends. CDR1 is SEHNR and CDR2 is FQNEAQ in the germline V gene (reference sequence). CDR3 protein: CASSSITGPYEQYF. Written as DNA, the CDR3 is TGTGCCAGCAGCTCCATTACAGGGCCCTACGAGCAGTACTTC.

V usage is TRBV29-1 and J usage is TRBJ2-7; a weak D match, TRBD2 (5 bases). The V gene's germline CDR1 is SQVTM and CDR2 ANQGSEA. The CDR3 runs 12 residues. Trimming took off 7 bases at V and 2 bases at J, with 12 bases between the two ends. The CDR3 coding sequence is TGCAGCGCAGTCCTCGGGACCTACGAGCAGTACTTC. Translating gives CSAVLGTYEQYF.

The rearrangement uses TRBV19 and TRBJ1-1, with unresolved D. Germline CDR1 reads LNHDA; CDR2 reads SQIVND (reference sequence). CDR3 length equals 14 residues. The V and J ends lost 1 base and 4 bases respectively, with 10 bases between them. The chain's CDR3 is CASSIGGAITEAFF. Here the CDR3 DNA reads TGTGCCAGTAGTATAGGGGGAGCGATCACTGAAGCTTTCTTT.

To note about this clone: One junction end does not reproduce the germline sequence, and a read error may be involved. The CDR3 sequence is CASSPREGARDF. The CDR3 DNA sequence: TGTGCCAGCTCACCCCGGGAGGGGGCGCGGGACTTT. The J gene is TRBJ1-1, the V gene TRBV18; 7 bases agree with TRBD1. Germline CDR1 is KGHSH and CDR2 is LQKENI. This CDR3 has 12 amino acids.

The rearrangement links TRBV13 to TRBJ2-7; no firm D call. Germline V gene lookup returns CDR1 PRHDT and CDR2 FYEKMQ (reference sequence). V was shortened by 0 bases and J by 2 bases, with 8 bases between the two germline ends. CDR3 size: 14 residues. CDR3 protein: CASSLGGRTYEQYF. CDR3 bases: TGTGCCAGCAGCTTAGGGGGCAGAACCTACGAGCAGTACTTC.

J is TRBJ1-4 and V is TRBV28; D unresolved. CDR1 and CDR2 from the germline V gene are MDHEN and SYDVKM. Trimming took off 7 bases at V and 2 bases at J, with 5 bases between the two ends. The CDR3 covers 12 residues. DNA for the CDR3: TGTGCCAGCACTTCGACTAATGAAAAACTGTTTTTT. It yields the protein CASTSTNEKLFF.

The V and J genes are TRBV19 and TRBJ2-7; weak D call: TRBD2 (7 bases). Germline V gene sequence: CDR1 LNHDA, CDR2 SQIVND (reference sequence). V dropped 6 bases and J dropped 4 bases, with 19 bases sitting between them. This CDR3 is 15 amino acids long. CDR3: CASRRGGDFPYEQYF. The CDR3 DNA is TGTGCCAGTAGGAGGGGGGGGGACTTCCCTTACGAGCAGTACTTC. The full variable domain, in which reference TRBV19 and TRBJ2-7 provide the parts outside the CDR3, is DGGITQSPKYLFRKEGQNVTLSCEQNLNHDAMYWYRQDPGQGLRLIYYSQIVNDFQKGDIAEGYSVSREKKESFPLTVTSAQKNPTAFYLCASRRGGDFPYEQYFGPGTRLTVT.

The chain combines TRBV7-6 with TRBJ2-3; TRBD1 or TRBD2 may be the D gene (5 bases each). V was clipped by 0 bases and J by 0 bases, with 10 bases between them. In germline, CDR1 is SGHVS, CDR2 FNYEAQ. The CDR3 spans 16 residues. Here the CDR3 DNA reads TGTGCCAGCAGCTTAGCCGGGACCCCTAGCACAGATACGCAGTATTTT. Protein sequence: CASSLAGTPSTDTQYF.

The V and J genes are TRBV12-3 or TRBV12-4 and TRBJ2-7; a possible D gene is TRBD1 (6 bases). The V end lost 4 bases, the J end lost 1 base, and 8 bases lay between the germline ends. This CDR3 has 13 residues. CDR3: CASSWGQSYEQYF. CDR3 sequence (DNA): TGTGCCAGCAGTTGGGGACAATCCTACGAGCAGTACTTC.

V is TRBV4-1 and J is TRBJ2-7; 7 bases align to TRBD2. This CDR3 has 18 amino acids. The trim removed 0 bases at V and 0 bases at J, leaving 11 bases unmatched. Germline-derived CDR1 and CDR2 are MGHRA and YSYEKL. The CDR3 spells CASSQDPPPRGFSYEQYF. DNA of the CDR3: TGCGCCAGCAGCCAAGATCCCCCTCCGCGGGGGTTCTCCTACGAGCAGTACTTC.

The CDR3 is CASSHTVVGGVTDTQYF. The CDR3 nucleotides are TGCGCCAGCAGCCACACCGTTGTAGGGGGGGTCACAGATACGCAGTATTTT. The V and J genes are TRBV5-1 and TRBJ2-3, with a tentative D call TRBD2 (7 bases). The CDR3 covers 17 residues. The germline V and J ends were trimmed by 4 bases and 2 bases, with 20 bases remaining between them. Looked up from germline, CDR1 is SGHRS and CDR2 is YFSETQ.

A single count supports this clone. The chain combines TRBV5-6 with TRBJ2-7; 11 bases are a match to TRBD1. Trimming at V came to 1 base and at J to 3 bases, leaving 6 bases not matched to a gene. This CDR3 is 16 amino acids long. Germline V gives CDR1 SGHDT, CDR2 YYEEEE. The CDR3: CASSLIFGTGGYEQYF. The CDR3 region has the DNA TGTGCCAGCAGCTTGATCTTCGGGACAGGGGGCTACGAGCAGTACTTC.

The rearrangement uses TRBV30 and TRBJ2-2; tentatively, D is TRBD1 or TRBD2 (5 bases each). Trimming left V 7 bases short and J 3 bases short, with 15 bases between. CDR3 length: 14 residues. Germline V gene lookup returns CDR1 GTSNPN and CDR2 SVGIG (reference sequence). The CDR3 sequence is CAYDGTEDTGELFF. CDR3 bases: TGTGCCTACGACGGGACCGAGGACACCGGGGAGCTGTTTTTT.

V and J are TRBV5-1 and TRBJ2-3, with 11 bases identical to TRBD2. The J segment lost 1 base and the V segment lost 4 bases, leaving 5 bases of the junction unmatched. From germline, CDR1 is SGHRS and CDR2 YFSETQ. The CDR3 extends over 16 amino acids. The CDR3 is CASSMTSGEGTDTQYF. In nucleotides, the CDR3 is TGCGCCAGCAGCATGACTAGCGGGGAAGGCACAGATACGCAGTATTTT. Together with reference TRBV5-1 and TRBJ2-3, the CDR3 gives the full variable domain: KAGVTQTPRYLIKTRGQQVTLSCSPISGHRSVSWYQQTPGQGLQFLFEYFSETQRNKGNFPGRFSGRQFSNSRSEMNVSTLELGDSALYLCASSMTSGEGTDTQYFGPGTRLTVL.

The table lists this clone with a few counts. V gene TRBV12-3 or TRBV12-4 combines with J gene TRBJ2-5; a weak D match, TRBD2 (5 bases). This CDR3 has 12 residues. V dropped 5 bases and J dropped 6 bases, with 10 bases sitting between them. CDR3 sequence: CASSAAGKTQYF. In DNA form, the CDR3 reads TGTGCCAGCAGTGCTGCCGGGAAGACCCAGTACTTC.

As for this clone: The sample holds other DNA sequences that translate to the same CDR3. The chain recombines TRBV19 with TRBJ2-1, with D uncertain. Per the germline V gene, CDR1 is LNHDA and CDR2 is SQIVND (reference sequence). This CDR3 has 13 amino acids. V gave up 1 base and J gave up 4 bases, with 5 bases separating them. DNA for the CDR3: TGTGCCAGTAGTATAGGGTTATACAATGAGCAGTTCTTC. This gives the protein CASSIGLYNEQFF.

Here the CDR3 DNA reads TGCAGTGCTAGATTTGGTTCACCCCTCCACTTT. This translates into CSARFGSPLHF. This chain connects TRBV20-1 to TRBJ1-6; the D is unclear. Per germline, CDR1 DFQATT and CDR2 SNEGSKA (reference sequence). CDR3 size: 11 residues. Trimming stripped 2 bases from V and 9 bases from J, with 5 bases between.

The chain links TRBV2 to TRBJ2-5; D perhaps matches TRBD2 (5 bases). Germline V gene sequence: CDR1 SNHLY, CDR2 FYNNEI. V was cut by 2 bases and J by 6 bases, with 19 bases left in between. The CDR3 covers 16 residues. The CDR3 DNA is TGTGCCAGCAGTGAACTCCTAGCCGCTGGAGGAAAGACCCAGTACTTC. Translation: CASSELLAAGGKTQYF. The full variable domain, with the rest looked up from reference TRBV2 and TRBJ2-5, is EPEVTQTPSHQVTQMGQEVILRCVPISNHLYFYWYRQILGQKVEFLVSFYNNEISEKSEIFDDQFSVERPDGSNFTLKIRSTKLEDSAMYFCASSELLAAGGKTQYFGPGTRLLVL.

The chain has TRBV12-3 or TRBV12-4 and TRBJ2-1; no definite D call. CDR3 length equals 11 residues. The V gene lost 3 bases and the J gene lost 4 bases, with 1 base spanning the gap. The CDR3 region is CASSFYNEQFF. The CDR3 region has the DNA TGTGCCAGCAGTTTTTACAATGAGCAGTTCTTC.

The chain joins TRBV4-2 to TRBJ2-1, with TRBD2 identical over 10 bases. V dropped 4 bases and J dropped 5; count of bases not matched to a gene: 5. This CDR3 comprises 15 residues. Germline assignment: CDR1 LGHNA and CDR2 YNFKEQ. CDR3 sequence (DNA): TGTGCCAGCAGCCTTCCAAGCGGGGGGGACAATGAGCAGTTCTTC. The encoded protein is CASSLPSGGDNEQFF.

The chain links TRBV4-1 to TRBJ2-7; 11 nucleotides align to TRBD1. The CDR3 length is 15 residues. V was clipped by 4 bases and J by 3 bases; unmatched bases: 5. Germline V gene data show CDR1 as MGHRA and CDR2 as YSYEKL. The CDR3 DNA reads as TGCGCCAGCAGCCCCGGGACAGGGGGGCGCTACGAGCAGTACTTC. Translating it yields CASSPGTGGRYEQYF.

Here the CDR3 reads CSAIDDGYTF. CDR3 DNA sequence: TGCAGTGCCATAGATGATGGCTACACCTTC. This chain uses TRBV20-1 with TRBJ1-2; D not resolved. There are 10 residues in the CDR3. Germline lookup yields CDR1 DFQATT and CDR2 SNEGSKA (reference sequence). Trimming pared 6 bases from V and 6 bases from J, leaving 8 bases between.